This TCR beta chain was recovered during a study of T cells in Graves' hyperthyroidism and ophthalmopathy. The CDR3 length is 15 residues. With 1 base removed from V and 5 bases from J, the gap between germline ends came to 14 bases. The germline V gene encodes CDR1 MDHEN and CDR2 SYDVKM. The TCR beta CDR3 regions underwent amplification using RNA transcripts as the source. When the TCR CDR3 underwent first-round RT-PCR, the HTBI primer set was used. TCRdb called the multiplex PCR reads again in MiXCR, with one record for every CDR3 protein. The data show approximately 420,000 distinct CDR3 sequences, around 15% seen once.

The V gene is TRBV28, the J gene TRBJ2-5; tentatively, D is TRBD2 (6 bases). The specimen was blood. The TCR was taken from a young woman with Graves' hyperthyroidism. Here the CDR3 DNA reads TGTGCCAGCAGTTTATCTGCGGGGTCCGACGAGACCCAGTACTTC. It specifies CASSLSAGSDETQYF.